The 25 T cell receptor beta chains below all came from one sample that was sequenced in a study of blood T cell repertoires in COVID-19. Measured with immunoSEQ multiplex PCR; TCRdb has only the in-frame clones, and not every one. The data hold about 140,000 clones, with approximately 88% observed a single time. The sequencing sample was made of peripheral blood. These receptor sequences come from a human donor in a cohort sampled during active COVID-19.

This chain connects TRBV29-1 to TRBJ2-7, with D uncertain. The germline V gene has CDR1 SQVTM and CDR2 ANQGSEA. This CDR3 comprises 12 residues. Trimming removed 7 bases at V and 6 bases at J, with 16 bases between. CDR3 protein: CSARLTSFEQYF. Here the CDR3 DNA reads TGCAGCGCACGCTTAACGAGCTTCGAGCAGTACTTC.

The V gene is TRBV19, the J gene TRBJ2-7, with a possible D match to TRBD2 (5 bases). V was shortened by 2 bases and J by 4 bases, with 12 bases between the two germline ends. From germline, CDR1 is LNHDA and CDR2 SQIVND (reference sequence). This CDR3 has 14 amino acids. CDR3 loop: CASSIQGTSYEQYF. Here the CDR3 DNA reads TGTGCCAGTAGTATACAAGGAACTAGTTACGAGCAGTACTTC.

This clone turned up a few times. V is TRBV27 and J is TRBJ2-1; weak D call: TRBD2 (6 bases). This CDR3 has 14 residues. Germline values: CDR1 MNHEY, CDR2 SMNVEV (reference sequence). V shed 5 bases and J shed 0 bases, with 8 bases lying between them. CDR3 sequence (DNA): TGTGCCAGCAGTGCGGGGAGCTCCTACAATGAGCAGTTCTTC. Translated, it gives CASSAGSSYNEQFF.

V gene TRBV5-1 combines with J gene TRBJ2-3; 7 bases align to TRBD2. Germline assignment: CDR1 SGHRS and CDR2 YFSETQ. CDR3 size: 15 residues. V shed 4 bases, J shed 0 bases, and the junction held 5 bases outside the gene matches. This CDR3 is CASSRGLPSTDTQYF. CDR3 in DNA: TGCGCCAGCAGCCGGGGACTACCAAGCACAGATACGCAGTATTTT.

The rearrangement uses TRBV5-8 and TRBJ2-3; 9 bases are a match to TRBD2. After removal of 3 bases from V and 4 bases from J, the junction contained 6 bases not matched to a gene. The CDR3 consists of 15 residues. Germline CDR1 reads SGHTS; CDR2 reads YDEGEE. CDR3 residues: CASSSAGLAADTQYF. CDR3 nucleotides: TGTGCCAGCAGCTCAGCGGGACTAGCAGCAGATACGCAGTATTTT.

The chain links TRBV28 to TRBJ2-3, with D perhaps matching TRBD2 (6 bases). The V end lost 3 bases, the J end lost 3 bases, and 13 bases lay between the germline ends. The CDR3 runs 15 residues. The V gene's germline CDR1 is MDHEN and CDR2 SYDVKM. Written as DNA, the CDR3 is TGTGCCAGCAGTTTCGGGAGAGGGGAAACAGATACGCAGTATTTT. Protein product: CASSFGRGETDTQYF.

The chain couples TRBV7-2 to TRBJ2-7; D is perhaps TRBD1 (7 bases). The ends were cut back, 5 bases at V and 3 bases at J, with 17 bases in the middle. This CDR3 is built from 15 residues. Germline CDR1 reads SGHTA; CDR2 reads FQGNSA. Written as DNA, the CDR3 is TGTGCCAGCAGCCCGACGGGGGACAGCTTCTACGAGCAGTACTTC. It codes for CASSPTGDSFYEQYF.

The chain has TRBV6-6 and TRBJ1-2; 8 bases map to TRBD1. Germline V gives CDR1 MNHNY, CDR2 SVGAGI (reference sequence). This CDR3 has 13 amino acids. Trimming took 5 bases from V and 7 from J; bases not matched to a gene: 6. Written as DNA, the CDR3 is TGTGCCAGCAGTCCAGGACAGGGATTTGGCTACACCTTC. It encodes CASSPGQGFGYTF.

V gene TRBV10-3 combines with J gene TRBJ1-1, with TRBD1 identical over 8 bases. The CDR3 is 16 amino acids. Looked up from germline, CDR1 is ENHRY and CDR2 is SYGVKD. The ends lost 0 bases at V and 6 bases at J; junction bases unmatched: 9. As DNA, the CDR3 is TGTGCCATCAGTGAGTCGATGCTAGGACAGGGCGCTGAAGCTTTCTTT. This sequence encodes CAISESMLGQGAEAFF.

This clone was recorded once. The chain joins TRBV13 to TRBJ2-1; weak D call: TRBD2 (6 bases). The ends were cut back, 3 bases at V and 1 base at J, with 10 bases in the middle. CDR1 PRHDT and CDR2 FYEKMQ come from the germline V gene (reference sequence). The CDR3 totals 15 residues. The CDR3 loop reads CASSLGGTSYNEQFF. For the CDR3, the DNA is TGTGCCAGCAGCTTGGGCGGGACGTCCTACAATGAGCAGTTCTTC.

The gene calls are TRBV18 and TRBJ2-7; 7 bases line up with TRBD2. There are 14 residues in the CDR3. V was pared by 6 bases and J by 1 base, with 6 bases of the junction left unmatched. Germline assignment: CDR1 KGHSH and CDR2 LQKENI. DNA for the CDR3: TGTGCCAGCTCTTCTACTAGCGAATCCTACGAGCAGTACTTC. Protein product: CASSSTSESYEQYF.

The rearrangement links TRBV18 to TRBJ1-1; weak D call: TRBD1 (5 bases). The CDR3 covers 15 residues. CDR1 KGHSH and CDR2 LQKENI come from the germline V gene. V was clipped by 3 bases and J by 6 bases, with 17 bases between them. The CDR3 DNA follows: TGTGCCAGCTCACCCACTCGGGGCGGGAAAGCTGAAGCTTTCTTT. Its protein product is CASSPTRGGKAEAFF.

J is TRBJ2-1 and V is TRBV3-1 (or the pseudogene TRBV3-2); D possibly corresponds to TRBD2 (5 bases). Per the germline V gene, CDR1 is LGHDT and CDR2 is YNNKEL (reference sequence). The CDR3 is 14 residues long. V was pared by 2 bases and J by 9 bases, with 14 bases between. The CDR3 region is CASSQLMVGGEQFF. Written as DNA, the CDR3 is TGTGCCAGCAGCCAATTAATGGTCGGAGGTGAGCAGTTCTTC.

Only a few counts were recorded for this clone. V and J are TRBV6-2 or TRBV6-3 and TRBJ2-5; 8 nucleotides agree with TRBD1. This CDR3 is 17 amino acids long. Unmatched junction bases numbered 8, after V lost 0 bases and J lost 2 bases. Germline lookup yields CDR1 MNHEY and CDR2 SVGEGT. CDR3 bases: TGTGCCAGCAGTTACTCCTCAGGGGGCGGTTTACAAGAGACCCAGTACTTC. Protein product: CASSYSSGGGLQETQYF.

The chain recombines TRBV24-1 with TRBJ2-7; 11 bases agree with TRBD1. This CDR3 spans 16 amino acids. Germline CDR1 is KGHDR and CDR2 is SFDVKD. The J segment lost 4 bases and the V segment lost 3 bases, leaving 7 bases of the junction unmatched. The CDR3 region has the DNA TGTGCCACCAGTGATCGGGGGACAGGGGGAGCGTACGAGCAGTACTTC. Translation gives CATSDRGTGGAYEQYF.

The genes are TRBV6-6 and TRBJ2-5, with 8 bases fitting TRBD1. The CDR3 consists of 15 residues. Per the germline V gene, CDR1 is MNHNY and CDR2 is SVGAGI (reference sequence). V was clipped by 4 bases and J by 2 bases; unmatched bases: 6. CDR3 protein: CASSLPRTGQETQYF. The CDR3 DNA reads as TGTGCCAGCAGTTTACCCCGGACAGGGCAAGAGACCCAGTACTTC.

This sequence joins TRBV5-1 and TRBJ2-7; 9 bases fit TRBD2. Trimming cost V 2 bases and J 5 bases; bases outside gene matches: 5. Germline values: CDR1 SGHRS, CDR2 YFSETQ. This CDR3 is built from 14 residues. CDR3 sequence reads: CASSLSGGPDEQYF. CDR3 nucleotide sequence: TGCGCCAGCAGCTTAAGCGGGGGGCCCGACGAGCAGTACTTC. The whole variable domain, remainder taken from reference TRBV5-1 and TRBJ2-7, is KAGVTQTPRYLIKTRGQQVTLSCSPISGHRSVSWYQQTPGQGLQFLFEYFSETQRNKGNFPGRFSGRQFSNSRSEMNVSTLELGDSALYLCASSLSGGPDEQYFGPGTRLTVT.

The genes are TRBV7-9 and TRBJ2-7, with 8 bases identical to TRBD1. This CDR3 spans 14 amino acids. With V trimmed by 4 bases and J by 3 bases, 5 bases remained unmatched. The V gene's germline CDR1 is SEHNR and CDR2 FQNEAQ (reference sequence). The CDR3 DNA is TGTGCCAGCAGCTCCGACAGGGGAATCTACGAGCAGTACTTC. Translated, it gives CASSSDRGIYEQYF.

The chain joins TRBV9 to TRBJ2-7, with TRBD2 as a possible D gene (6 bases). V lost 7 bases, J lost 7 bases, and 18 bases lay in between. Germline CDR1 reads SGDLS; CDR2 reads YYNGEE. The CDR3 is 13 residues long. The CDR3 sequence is CASSPAGRVEQYF. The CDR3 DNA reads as TGTGCCAGCTCCCCGGCGGGACGGGTAGAGCAGTACTTC.

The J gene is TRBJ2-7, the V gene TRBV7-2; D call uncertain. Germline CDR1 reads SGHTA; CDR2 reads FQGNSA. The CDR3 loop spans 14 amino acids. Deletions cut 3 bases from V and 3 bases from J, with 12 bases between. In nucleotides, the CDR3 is TGTGCCAGCAGCTTGCGCCCCGTCTTCTACGAGCAGTACTTC. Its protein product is CASSLRPVFYEQYF.

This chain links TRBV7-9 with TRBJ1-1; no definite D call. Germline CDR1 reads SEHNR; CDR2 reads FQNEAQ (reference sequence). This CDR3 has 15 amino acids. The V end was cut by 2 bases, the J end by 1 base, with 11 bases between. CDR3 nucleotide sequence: TGTGCCAGCAGCTTATATCCGGCGGAGAACACTGAAGCTTTCTTT. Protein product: CASSLYPAENTEAFF.

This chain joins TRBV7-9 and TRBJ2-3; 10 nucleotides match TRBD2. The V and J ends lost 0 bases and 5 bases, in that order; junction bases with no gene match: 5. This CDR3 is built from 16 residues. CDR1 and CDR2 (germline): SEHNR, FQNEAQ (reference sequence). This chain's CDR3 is CASSLASGRAEDTQYF. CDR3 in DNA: TGTGCCAGCAGCTTAGCGAGCGGGAGGGCCGAAGATACGCAGTATTTT.

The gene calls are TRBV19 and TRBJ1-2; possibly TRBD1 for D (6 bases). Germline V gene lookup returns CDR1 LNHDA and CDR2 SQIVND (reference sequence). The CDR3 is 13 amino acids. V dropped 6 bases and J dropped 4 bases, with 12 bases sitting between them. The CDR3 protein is CASSGTYSYGYTF. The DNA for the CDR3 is TGTGCCAGTAGCGGGACATACTCCTATGGCTACACCTTC.

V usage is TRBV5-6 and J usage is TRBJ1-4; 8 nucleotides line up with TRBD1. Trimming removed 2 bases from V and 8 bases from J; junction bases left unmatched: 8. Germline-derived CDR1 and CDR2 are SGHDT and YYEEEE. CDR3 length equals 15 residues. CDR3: CASSFERQGREKLFF. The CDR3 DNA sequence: TGTGCCAGCAGCTTTGAGAGACAGGGGCGAGAAAAACTGTTTTTT. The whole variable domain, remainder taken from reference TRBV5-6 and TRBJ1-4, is DAGVTQSPTHLIKTRGQQVTLRCSPKSGHDTVSWYQQALGQGPQFIFQYYEEEERQRGNFPDRFSGHQFPNYSSELNVNALLLGDSALYLCASSFERQGREKLFFGSGTQLSVL.

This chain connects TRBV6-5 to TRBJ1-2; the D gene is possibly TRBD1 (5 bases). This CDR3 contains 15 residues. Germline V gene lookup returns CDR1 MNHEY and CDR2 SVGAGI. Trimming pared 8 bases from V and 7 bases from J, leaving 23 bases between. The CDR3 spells CASRTENYRIGGYTF. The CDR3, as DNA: TGTGCCAGCCGGACCGAAAACTACAGGATCGGTGGCTACACCTTC.